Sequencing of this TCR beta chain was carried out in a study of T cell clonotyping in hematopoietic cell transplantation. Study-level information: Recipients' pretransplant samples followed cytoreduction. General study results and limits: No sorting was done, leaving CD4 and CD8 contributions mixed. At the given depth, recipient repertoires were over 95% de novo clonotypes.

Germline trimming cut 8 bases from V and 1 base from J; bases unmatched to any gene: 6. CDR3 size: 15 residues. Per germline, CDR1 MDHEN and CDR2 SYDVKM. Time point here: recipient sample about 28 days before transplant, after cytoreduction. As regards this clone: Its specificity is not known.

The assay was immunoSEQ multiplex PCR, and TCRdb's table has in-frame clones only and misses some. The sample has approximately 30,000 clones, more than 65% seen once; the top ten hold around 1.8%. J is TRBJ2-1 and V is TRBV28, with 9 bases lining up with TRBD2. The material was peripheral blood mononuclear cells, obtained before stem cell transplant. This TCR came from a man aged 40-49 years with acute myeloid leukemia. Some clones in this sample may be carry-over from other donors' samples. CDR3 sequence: CASGSGGPSYNEQFF. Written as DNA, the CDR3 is TGTGCCAGCGGTAGCGGGGGCCCTTCCTACAATGAGCAGTTCTTC.